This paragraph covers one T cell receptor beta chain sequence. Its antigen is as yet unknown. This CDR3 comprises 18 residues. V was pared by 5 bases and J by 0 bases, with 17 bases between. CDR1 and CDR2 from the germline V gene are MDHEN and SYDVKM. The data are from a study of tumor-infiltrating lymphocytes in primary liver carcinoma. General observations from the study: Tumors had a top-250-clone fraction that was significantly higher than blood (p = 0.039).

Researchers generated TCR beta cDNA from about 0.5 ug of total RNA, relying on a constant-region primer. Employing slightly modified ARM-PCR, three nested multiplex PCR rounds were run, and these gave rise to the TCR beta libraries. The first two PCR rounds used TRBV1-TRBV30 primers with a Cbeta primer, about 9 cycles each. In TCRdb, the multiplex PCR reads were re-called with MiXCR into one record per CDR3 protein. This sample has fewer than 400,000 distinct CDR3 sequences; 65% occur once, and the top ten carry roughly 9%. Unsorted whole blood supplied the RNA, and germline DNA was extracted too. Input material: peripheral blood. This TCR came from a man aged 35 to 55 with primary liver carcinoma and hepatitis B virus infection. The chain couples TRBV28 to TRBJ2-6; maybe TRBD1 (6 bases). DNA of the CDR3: TGTGCCAGCAGTCTTTTTACAGGGAAGAGCTCTGGGGCCAACGTCCTGACTTTC. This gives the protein CASSLFTGKSSGANVLTF. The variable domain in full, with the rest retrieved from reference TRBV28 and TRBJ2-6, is DVKVTQSSRYLVKRTGEKVFLECVQDMDHENMFWYRQDPGLGLRLIYFSYDVKMKEKGDIPEGYSVSREKKERFSLILESASTNQTSMYLCASSLFTGKSSGANVLTFGAGSRLTVL.